This is a list of T cell receptor beta chains from one sample in a study of T cells after yellow fever vaccination. TCRdb redid the calling of the 5' RACE reads with MiXCR, one entry per CDR3 protein. This repertoire shows some 400,000 distinct CDR3 sequences, around 6.5% found once; its top ten account for over 14%. Sequenced here: PBMCs, sampled 5 days after the yellow fever booster vaccination. The receptor set was obtained from a man aged 25 to 40 who received the YFV17D yellow fever vaccine. CDR3s include the opening cysteine and the closing phenylalanine or tryptophan. The D gene is left open where the match is weak. The size field is filled for only some rows; it gives once, few, many or a size class.

V gene,D gene,CDR3 length,clone size,J gene,CDR3 protein,CDR3 DNA
TRBV5-5,NA,14,few,TRBJ2-1,CASSNGQPKDEQFF,TGTGCCAGCAGCAACGGACAGCCAAAGGATGAGCAGTTCTTC
TRBV7-9,NA,13,NA,TRBJ2-3,CASSLPVVDTQYF,TGTGCCAGCAGCTTACCTGTAGTGGATACGCAGTATTTT
TRBV10-1,TRBD2,15,many,TRBJ2-1,CASSESLAGNNEQFF,TGCGCCAGCAGTGAGTCCCTAGCGGGAAACAATGAGCAGTTCTTC
TRBV7-2,NA,15,many,TRBJ2-7,CASSLSRSSATSYDF,TGTGCCAGCAGCTTAAGTAGGTCTAGCGCCACCTCGTACGACTTC
TRBV20-1,NA,14,few,TRBJ2-7,CSAPPGSKSYEQYF,TGCAGTGCTCCTCCGGGCTCTAAATCCTACGAGCAGTACTTC
TRBV10-3,NA,11,many,TRBJ2-3,CAISDPDTQYF,TGTGCCATCAGTGACCCAGATACGCAGTATTTT
TRBV5-1,NA,14,many,TRBJ1-1,CASSLGMGDTEAFF,TGCGCCAGCAGCTTGGGTATGGGGGACACTGAAGCTTTCTTT
TRBV6-2/TRBV6-3,NA,14,NA,TRBJ2-7,CASSYIGFSYEQYF,TGTGCCAGCAGTTACATTGGTTTCTCCTACGAGCAGTACTTC
TRBV10-3,NA,15,few,TRBJ1-5,CAISTGPDSNQPQHF,TGTGCCATCAGCACAGGGCCCGATAGCAATCAGCCCCAGCATTTT
TRBV5-1,TRBD2,16,many,TRBJ2-1,CASSRGLAGPYNEQFF,TGCGCCAGCAGCAGAGGACTAGCGGGACCGTACAATGAGCAGTTCTTC
TRBV29-1,NA,15,few,TRBJ2-3,CSSGGGVRFTDTQYF,TGCAGCTCCGGGGGCGGCGTGCGGTTCACAGATACGCAGTATTTT
TRBV7-2,NA,15,few,TRBJ2-3,CASTPGGARTDTQYF,TGTGCCAGCACCCCTGGGGGGGCTCGAACAGATACGCAGTATTTT
TRBV10-3,NA,13,few,TRBJ2-6,CATRGSGANVLTF,TGTGCCACAAGGGGTTCTGGGGCCAACGTCCTGACTTTC
TRBV30,TRBD1,16,many,TRBJ1-5,CAWSGRTGGRGQPQHF,TGTGCCTGGAGTGGAAGGACAGGGGGAAGGGGTCAGCCCCAGCATTTT
TRBV28,NA,14,few,TRBJ2-5,CASTYRLDQETQYF,TGTGCCAGCACCTATAGACTGGACCAAGAGACCCAGTACTTC
TRBV20-1,NA,12,NA,TRBJ1-2,CSASRTNYGYTF,TGCAGTGCTAGTCGGACCAACTATGGCTACACCTTC
TRBV12-3/TRBV12-4,TRBD2,15,many,TRBJ2-1,CASTLGLAGGNEQFF,TGTGCCAGCACCCTGGGACTAGCGGGAGGCAATGAGCAGTTCTTC
TRBV20-1,NA,15,NA,TRBJ2-7,CSARPTGDPSYEQYF,TGCAGTGCTAGACCTACAGGTGATCCCTCCTACGAGCAGTACTTC
TRBV3-1,TRBD2,17,NA,TRBJ2-1,CASSLSSRVAGANEQFF,TGTGCCAGCAGTCTCTCCAGTCGGGTAGCGGGAGCCAATGAGCAGTTCTTC
TRBV11-2,NA,14,few,TRBJ2-7,CASSFGVGDYEQYF,TGTGCCAGCAGCTTCGGGGTTGGGGACTACGAGCAGTACTTC
TRBV27,NA,15,many,TRBJ2-7,CASSSGRRGSYEQYF,TGTGCCAGCAGTTCGGGTCGCAGGGGTTCCTACGAGCAGTACTTC
TRBV20-1,TRBD2,15,NA,TRBJ2-1,CSAPTGTSGRGEQFF,TGCAGTGCTCCTACCGGGACTAGCGGGAGAGGTGAGCAGTTCTTC
TRBV13,TRBD2,15,few,TRBJ2-3,CASSFDGGMTDTQYF,TGTGCCAGCAGCTTTGACGGGGGGATGACAGATACGCAGTATTTT
TRBV15,NA,15,few,TRBJ1-2,CATSREVLVGYGYTF,TGTGCCACCAGCAGAGAAGTGCTCGTGGGCTATGGCTACACCTTC
TRBV6-1,NA,15,few,TRBJ1-5,CASVQVPLSGQPQHF,TGTGCCAGCGTCCAGGTCCCTCTTTCAGGTCAGCCCCAGCATTTT
TRBV6-5,NA,15,NA,TRBJ2-7,CASSWGDIGAYEQYF,TGTGCCAGCAGTTGGGGGGACATTGGGGCTTACGAGCAGTACTTC
TRBV20-1,NA,11,few,TRBJ2-5,CSLLEQETQYF,TGCAGCCTCCTGGAACAAGAGACCCAGTACTTC
TRBV18,TRBD2,18,NA,TRBJ2-6,CASSPRGLAGVRANVLTF,TGTGCCAGCTCACCAAGGGGACTAGCGGGAGTCAGGGCCAACGTCCTGACTTTC
TRBV20-1,NA,13,few,TRBJ2-1,CSVGNLSYNEQFF,TGCAGCGTCGGGAACCTCTCCTACAATGAGCAGTTCTTC
TRBV5-1,TRBD2,16,NA,TRBJ2-3,CASSLRLAGGIDTQYF,TGCGCCAGCAGCCTGCGACTAGCGGGAGGGATAGATACGCAGTATTTT
TRBV20-1,TRBD2,16,few,TRBJ2-2,CSARGGLAGNTGELFF,TGCAGTGCTAGAGGCGGCCTAGCGGGAAACACCGGGGAGCTGTTTTTT
TRBV16,NA,14,NA,TRBJ1-2,CASSQLQPEAIGPF,TGTGCCAGCAGCCAATTACAACCCGAGGCGATTGGGCCTTTC
TRBV20-1,NA,13,few,TRBJ2-3,CSARSTVPDTQYF,TGCAGTGCTAGATCCACCGTACCAGATACGCAGTATTTT
TRBV5-1,NA,11,many,TRBJ2-7,CASRQVDEQYF,TGCGCCAGTCGGCAGGTCGACGAGCAGTACTTC
TRBV29-1,NA,13,few,TRBJ1-5,CSVSGGGNQPQHF,TGCAGCGTTAGTGGGGGGGGAAATCAGCCCCAGCATTTT
TRBV20-1,TRBD2,14,many,TRBJ2-7,CSARPKTSVYEQYF,TGCAGTGCTAGACCCAAGACTAGCGTCTACGAGCAGTACTTC
TRBV7-2,NA,16,NA,TRBJ2-3,CASSSRTASLPDTQYF,TGTGCCAGCAGCTCCCGGACTGCCTCACTTCCAGATACGCAGTATTTT
TRBV30,NA,11,few,TRBJ2-3,CAWVKWDTQYF,TGTGCCTGGGTAAAGTGGGACACGCAGTATTTT
TRBV18,TRBD1,12,NA,TRBJ2-7,CASQGQNYEQYF,TGTGCCAGCCAGGGACAGAACTACGAGCAGTACTTC
TRBV7-2,TRBD1,13,NA,TRBJ1-2,CASSSDRGGGYTF,TGTGCCAGCAGCTCGGACAGGGGAGGTGGCTACACCTTC